This TCR beta chain is from a study of T-cell memory formation after mild COVID-19. Study-level background: The two donors had largely donor-specific TCR clusters.

The V end lost 8 bases, the J end lost 1 base, and 2 bases lay between the germline ends. This CDR3 region has 10 residues. The germline V gene encodes CDR1 SEHNR and CDR2 FQNEAQ (reference sequence). Constant-segment primers served in 5'RACE that generated TCR alpha and TCR beta cDNA libraries bearing sample barcodes and UMIs. TCRdb processed the 5' RACE reads anew with MiXCR; each CDR3 protein has one entry. In the table there are almost 350,000 distinct CDR3 sequences, less than 25% of which are singletons. Study-level results: Day 15 to 85 contractors were CD4/CD8 balanced; later expanders leaned CD4+.

This clonotype was picked up a small number of times. The antigen remains unidentified. The clonotype was recovered from a young man who had mild COVID-19 (a few samples of this study predate the infection). Cell type and time point are not known. The specimen sequenced was PBMCs or a T cell subset sorted from them (not recorded which). The chain uses TRBV7-9 and TRBJ1-1; unclear D gene. In DNA, the CDR3 is TGTGCCAGCGAGAACACTGAAGCTTTCTTT. Its translation is CASENTEAFF.